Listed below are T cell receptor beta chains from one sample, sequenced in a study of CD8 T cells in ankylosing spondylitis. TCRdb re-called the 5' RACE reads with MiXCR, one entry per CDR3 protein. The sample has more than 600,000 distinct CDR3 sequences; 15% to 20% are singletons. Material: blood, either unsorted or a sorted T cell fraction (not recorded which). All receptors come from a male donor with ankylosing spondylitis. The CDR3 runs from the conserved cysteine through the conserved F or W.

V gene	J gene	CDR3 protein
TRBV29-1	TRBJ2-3	CSVEYVGADTQYF
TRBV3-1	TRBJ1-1	CASSLRTPEAFF
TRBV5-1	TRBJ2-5	CASSFIGGSQETQYF
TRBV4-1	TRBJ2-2	CASSPLNSGRANTGELFF
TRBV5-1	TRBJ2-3	CASSLGGQGKGADTQYF
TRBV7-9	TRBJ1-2	CASSLRKQGRYGYTF
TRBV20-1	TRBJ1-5	CSATYTRDRGKLSNQPQHF
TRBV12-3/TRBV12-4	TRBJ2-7	CASSSPSGTGGYEQYF
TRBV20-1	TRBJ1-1	CSAHRQGPNTEAFF
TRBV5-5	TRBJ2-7	CASSLVAYPYEQYF
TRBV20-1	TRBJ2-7	CSAEGVYEQYF
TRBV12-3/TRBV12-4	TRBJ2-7	CASFLKGVPDGEQYF
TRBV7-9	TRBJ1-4	CASSSLPDANEKLFF
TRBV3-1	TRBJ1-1	CASSQGDRGLLNTEAFF
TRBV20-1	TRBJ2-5	CSARQSGETQYF
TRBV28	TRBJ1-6	CASRLDGKNSPLHF
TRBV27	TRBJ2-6	CASSLGGRHSGANVLTF
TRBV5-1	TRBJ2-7	CASSWAGQGPYEQYF
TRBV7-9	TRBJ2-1	CASSYSRDKSSYNEQFF
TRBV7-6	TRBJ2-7	CASSLKGEAYEQYF
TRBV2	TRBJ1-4	CASSAPTGTGNEKLFF
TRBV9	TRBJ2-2	CASSVVGTGRITGELFF
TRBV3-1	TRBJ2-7	CASSHRGSYEQYF
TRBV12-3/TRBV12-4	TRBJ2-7	CASRSREGPYEQYF
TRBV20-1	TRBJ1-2	CSAREWTGVKADYGYTF
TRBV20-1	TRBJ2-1	CSARAPNTRSYNEQFF